A selection of T cell receptor beta chains follows, all from one sample in a study of T-cell memory formation after mild COVID-19. TCRdb redid the calling of the 5' RACE reads with MiXCR, one entry per CDR3 protein. Found here are 550,000 to 700,000 distinct CDR3 sequences, roughly 18% of them singletons; the top ten hold 12%. The sequenced material came from PBMCs or a T cell subset sorted from them (not recorded which). The receptors come from an adult woman who had mild COVID-19 (a few samples of this study predate the infection). Cell type and time point are not known. Both conserved end residues are part of each CDR3. The order of the fields is J gene, V gene, clone size, D gene, CDR3 protein. D genes are given only for firm matches. Where a row states a size, it is once, few, many or the class of an expanded clone; other rows omit it.

>TRBJ2-7|TRBV18|NA|NA
CASSPRSRPYEQYF
>TRBJ2-1|TRBV2|NA|TRBD1
CASSKGQVYNEQFF
>TRBJ2-2|TRBV24-1|NA|NA
CATSAGRNTGELFF
>TRBJ2-7|TRBV12-3/TRBV12-4|NA|TRBD2
CASSLARASGLAGVSEQYF
>TRBJ2-1|TRBV12-3/TRBV12-4|many|NA
CASSWEGVSSFF
>TRBJ2-1|TRBV6-5|few|NA
CASSYGGWVSYNEQFF
>TRBJ1-2|TRBV7-9|NA|NA
CASSLGHTNYTF
>TRBJ2-7|TRBV5-1|few|NA
CASNPRPNRGLDEQYF
>TRBJ2-2|TRBV5-1|NA|NA
CASSFNGITTGELFF
>TRBJ2-5|TRBV6-5|NA|NA
CASSLQGRYETQYF
>TRBJ2-1|TRBV5-5|few|TRBD1
CASSESVTGGQFF
>TRBJ2-1|TRBV7-4|many|NA
CASSLELNEQFF
>TRBJ1-5|TRBV20-1|few|NA
CSAPPQSNQPQHF
>TRBJ1-3|TRBV20-1|few|NA
CSAKTPGGRDDSGNTIYF
>TRBJ2-5|TRBV4-3|NA|NA
CASSQGRRQETQYF
>TRBJ2-5|TRBV6-2/TRBV6-3|NA|NA
CASSYSSYYLQETQYF
>TRBJ1-2|TRBV7-8|once|NA
CASKEGLGYTF
>TRBJ2-1|TRBV24-1|NA|TRBD1
CATSENRGEQFF
>TRBJ2-3|TRBV5-4|few|TRBD1
CAIQTGGATDTQYF
>TRBJ1-5|TRBV6-6|NA|NA
CASSRQVDQPQHF
>TRBJ2-3|TRBV24-1|few|NA
CATSESTDTQYF
>TRBJ2-7|TRBV29-1|NA|TRBD2
CSGTSAYEQYF
>TRBJ2-5|TRBV4-1|NA|TRBD1
CASSRTGVRETQYF
>TRBJ2-1|TRBV7-2|NA|NA
CASSLGRNQQFF